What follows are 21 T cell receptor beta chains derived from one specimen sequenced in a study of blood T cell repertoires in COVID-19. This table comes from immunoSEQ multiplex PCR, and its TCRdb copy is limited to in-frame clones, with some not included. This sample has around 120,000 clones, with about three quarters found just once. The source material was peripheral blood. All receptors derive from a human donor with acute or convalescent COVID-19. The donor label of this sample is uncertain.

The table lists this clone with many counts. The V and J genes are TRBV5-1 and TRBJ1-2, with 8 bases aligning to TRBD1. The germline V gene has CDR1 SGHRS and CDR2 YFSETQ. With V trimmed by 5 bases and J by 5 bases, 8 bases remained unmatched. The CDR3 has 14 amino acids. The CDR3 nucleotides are TGCGCCAGCAGGCTACCGGGACAGGCTTATGGCTACACCTTC. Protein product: CASRLPGQAYGYTF.

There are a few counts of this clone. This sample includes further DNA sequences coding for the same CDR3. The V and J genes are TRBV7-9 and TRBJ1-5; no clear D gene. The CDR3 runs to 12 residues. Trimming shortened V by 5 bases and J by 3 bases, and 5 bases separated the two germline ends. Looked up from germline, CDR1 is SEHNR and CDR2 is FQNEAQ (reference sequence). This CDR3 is CASSLTNQPQHF. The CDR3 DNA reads TGTGCCAGCAGCCTAACCAATCAGCCCCAGCATTTT. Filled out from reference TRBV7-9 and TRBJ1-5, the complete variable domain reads DTGVSQNPRHKITKRGQNVTFRCDPISEHNRLYWYRQTLGQGPEFLTYFQNEAQLEKSRLLSDRFSAERPKGSFSTLEIQRTEQGDSAMYLCASSLTNQPQHFGDGTRLSIL.

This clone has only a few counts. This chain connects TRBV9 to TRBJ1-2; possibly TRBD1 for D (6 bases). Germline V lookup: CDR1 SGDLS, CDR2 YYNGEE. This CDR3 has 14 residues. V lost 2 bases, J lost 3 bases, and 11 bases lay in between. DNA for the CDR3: TGTGCCAGCAGCGTCGACAGGCCTGACTATGGCTACACCTTC. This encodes CASSVDRPDYGYTF. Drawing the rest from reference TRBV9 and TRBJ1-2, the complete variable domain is DSGVTQTPKHLITATGQRVTLRCSPRSGDLSVYWYQQSLDQGLQFLIQYYNGEERAKGNILERFSAQQFPDLHSELNLSSLELGDSALYFCASSVDRPDYGYTFGSGTRLTVV.

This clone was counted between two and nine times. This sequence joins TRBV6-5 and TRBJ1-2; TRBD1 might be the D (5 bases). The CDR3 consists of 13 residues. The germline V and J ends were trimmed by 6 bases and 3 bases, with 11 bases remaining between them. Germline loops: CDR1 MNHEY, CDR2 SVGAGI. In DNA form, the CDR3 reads TGTGCCAGCAGCCCCGACAGCTACTATGGCTACACCTTC. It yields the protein CASSPDSYYGYTF.

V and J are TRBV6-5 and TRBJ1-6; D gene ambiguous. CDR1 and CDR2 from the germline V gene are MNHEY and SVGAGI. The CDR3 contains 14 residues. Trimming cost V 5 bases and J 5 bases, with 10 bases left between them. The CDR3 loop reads CASSPSQDNSPLHF. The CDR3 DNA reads TGTGCCAGCAGTCCCTCCCAGGATAATTCACCCCTCCACTTT.

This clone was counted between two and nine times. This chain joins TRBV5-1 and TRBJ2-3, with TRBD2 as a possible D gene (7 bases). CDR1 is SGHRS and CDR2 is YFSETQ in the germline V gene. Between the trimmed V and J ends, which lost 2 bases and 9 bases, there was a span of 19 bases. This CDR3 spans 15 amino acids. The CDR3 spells CASSFAGATVVTQYF. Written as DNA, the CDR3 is TGCGCCAGCAGCTTTGCGGGGGCTACGGTAGTGACGCAGTATTTT.

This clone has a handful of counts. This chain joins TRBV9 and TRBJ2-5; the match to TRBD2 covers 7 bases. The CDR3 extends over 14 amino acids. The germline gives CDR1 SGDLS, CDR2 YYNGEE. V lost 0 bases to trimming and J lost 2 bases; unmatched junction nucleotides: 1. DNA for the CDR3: TGTGCCAGCAGCGTAGGGACTAGGCAAGAGACCCAGTACTTC. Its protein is CASSVGTRQETQYF.

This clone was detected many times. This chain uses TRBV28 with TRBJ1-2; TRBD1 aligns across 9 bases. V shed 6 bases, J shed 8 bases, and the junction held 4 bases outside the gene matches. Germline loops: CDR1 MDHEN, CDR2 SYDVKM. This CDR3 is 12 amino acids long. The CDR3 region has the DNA TGTGCCAGCAGACAGGGGGCGCAAGGCTACACCTTC. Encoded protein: CASRQGAQGYTF.

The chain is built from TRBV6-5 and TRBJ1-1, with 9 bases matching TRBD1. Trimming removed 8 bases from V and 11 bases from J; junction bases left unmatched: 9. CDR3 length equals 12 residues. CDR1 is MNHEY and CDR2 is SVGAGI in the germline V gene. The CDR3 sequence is CASSLRGTGAFF. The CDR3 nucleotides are TGTGCCAGCTCACTAAGAGGGACAGGGGCTTTCTTT.

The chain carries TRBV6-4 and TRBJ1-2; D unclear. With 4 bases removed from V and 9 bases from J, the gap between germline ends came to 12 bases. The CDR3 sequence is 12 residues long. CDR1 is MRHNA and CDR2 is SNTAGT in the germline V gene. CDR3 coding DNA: TGTGCCAGCAGTGCCAGGACTGGAAGCTACACCTTC. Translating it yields CASSARTGSYTF.

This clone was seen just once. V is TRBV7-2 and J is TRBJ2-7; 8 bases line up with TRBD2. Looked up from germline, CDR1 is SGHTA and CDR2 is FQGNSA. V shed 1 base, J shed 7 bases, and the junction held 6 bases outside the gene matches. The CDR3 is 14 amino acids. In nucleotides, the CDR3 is TGTGCCAGCAGCTTAGGCGGGGGGTTGGGGGAGCAGTACTTC. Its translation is CASSLGGGLGEQYF.

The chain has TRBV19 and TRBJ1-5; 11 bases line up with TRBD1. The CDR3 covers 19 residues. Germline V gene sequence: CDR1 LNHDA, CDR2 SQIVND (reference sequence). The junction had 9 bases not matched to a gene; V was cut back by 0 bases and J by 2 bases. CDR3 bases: TGTGCCAGTAGTATAGATCGGACAGGGGGCCTTTCGCGCAATCAGCCCCAGCATTTT. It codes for CASSIDRTGGLSRNQPQHF.

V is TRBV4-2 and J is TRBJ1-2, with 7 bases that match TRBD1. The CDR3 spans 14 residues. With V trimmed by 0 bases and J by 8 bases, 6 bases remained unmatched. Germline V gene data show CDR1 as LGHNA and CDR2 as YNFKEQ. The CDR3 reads CASSQDKGARGYTF. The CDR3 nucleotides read TGTGCCAGCAGCCAAGATAAGGGGGCAAGGGGCTACACCTTC.

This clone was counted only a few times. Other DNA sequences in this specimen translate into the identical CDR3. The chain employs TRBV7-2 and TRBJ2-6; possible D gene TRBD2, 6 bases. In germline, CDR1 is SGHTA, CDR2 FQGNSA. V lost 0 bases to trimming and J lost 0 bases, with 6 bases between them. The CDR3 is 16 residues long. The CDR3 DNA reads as TGTGCCAGCAGCTTAGCCGGGGGCTCTGGGGCCAACGTCCTGACTTTC. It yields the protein CASSLAGGSGANVLTF.

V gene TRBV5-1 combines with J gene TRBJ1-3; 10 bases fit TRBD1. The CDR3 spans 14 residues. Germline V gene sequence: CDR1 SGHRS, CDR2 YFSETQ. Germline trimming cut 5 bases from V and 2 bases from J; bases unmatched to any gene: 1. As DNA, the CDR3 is TGCGCCAGCAGAGGGACAGGGGCTGGAAACACCATATATTTT. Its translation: CASRGTGAGNTIYF.

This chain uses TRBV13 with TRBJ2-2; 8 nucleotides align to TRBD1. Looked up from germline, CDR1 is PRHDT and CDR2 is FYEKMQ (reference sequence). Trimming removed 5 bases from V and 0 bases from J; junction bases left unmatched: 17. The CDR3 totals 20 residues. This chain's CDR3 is CASSPEQGVEFEPNTGELFF. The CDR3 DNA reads TGTGCCAGCAGCCCCGAACAGGGGGTTGAGTTCGAACCGAACACCGGGGAGCTGTTTTTT.

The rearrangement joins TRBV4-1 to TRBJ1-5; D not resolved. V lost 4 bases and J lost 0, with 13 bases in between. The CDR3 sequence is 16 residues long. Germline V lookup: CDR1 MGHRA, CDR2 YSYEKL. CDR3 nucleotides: TGCGCCAGCAGCCGCAGCGGTACTAATAGCAATCAGCCCCAGCATTTT. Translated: CASSRSGTNSNQPQHF.

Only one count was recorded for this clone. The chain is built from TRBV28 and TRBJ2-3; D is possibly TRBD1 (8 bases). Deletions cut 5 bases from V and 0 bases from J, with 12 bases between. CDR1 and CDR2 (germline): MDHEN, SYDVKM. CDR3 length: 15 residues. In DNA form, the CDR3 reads TGTGCCAGCAGTCAACAGGGGGGGAGCACAGATACGCAGTATTTT. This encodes CASSQQGGSTDTQYF.

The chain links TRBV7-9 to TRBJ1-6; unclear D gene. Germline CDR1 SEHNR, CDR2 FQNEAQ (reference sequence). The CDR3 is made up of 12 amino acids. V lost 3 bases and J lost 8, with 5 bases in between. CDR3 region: CASSFLDSPLHF. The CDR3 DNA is TGTGCCAGCAGCTTTTTAGATTCACCCCTCCACTTT. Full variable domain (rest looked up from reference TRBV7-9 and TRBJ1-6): DTGVSQNPRHKITKRGQNVTFRCDPISEHNRLYWYRQTLGQGPEFLTYFQNEAQLEKSRLLSDRFSAERPKGSFSTLEIQRTEQGDSAMYLCASSFLDSPLHFGNGTRLTVT.

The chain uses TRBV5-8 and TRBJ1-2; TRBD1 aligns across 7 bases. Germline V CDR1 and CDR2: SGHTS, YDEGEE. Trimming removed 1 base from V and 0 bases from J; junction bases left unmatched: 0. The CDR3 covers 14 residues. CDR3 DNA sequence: TGTGCCAGCAGCTTGACAGGGGCTAACTATGGCTACACCTTC. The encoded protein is CASSLTGANYGYTF.

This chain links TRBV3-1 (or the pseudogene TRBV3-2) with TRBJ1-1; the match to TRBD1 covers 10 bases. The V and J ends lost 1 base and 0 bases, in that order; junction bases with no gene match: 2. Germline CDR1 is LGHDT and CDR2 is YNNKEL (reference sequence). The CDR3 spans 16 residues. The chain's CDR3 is CASSQGTGGLNTEAFF. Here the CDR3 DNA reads TGTGCCAGCAGCCAAGGGACAGGGGGTCTGAACACTGAAGCTTTCTTT.